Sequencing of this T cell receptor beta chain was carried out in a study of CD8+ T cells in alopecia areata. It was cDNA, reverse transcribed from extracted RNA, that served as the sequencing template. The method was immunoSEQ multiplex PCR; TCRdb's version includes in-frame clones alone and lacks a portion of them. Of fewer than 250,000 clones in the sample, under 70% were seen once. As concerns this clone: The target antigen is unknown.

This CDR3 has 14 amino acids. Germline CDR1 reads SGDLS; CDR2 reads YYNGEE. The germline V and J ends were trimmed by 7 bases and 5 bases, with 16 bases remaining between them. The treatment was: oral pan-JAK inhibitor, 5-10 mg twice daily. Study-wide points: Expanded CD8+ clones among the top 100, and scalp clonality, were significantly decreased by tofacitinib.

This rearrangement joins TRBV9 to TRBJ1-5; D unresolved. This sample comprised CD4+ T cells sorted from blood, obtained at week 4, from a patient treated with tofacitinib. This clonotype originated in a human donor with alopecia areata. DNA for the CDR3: TGTGCCAGCTCTCGTGGCAGACTGGATCAGCCCCAGCATTTT. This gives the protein CASSRGRLDQPQHF.